The clone carrying this T cell receptor (beta chain) has just a few counts. This sample is drawn from a study of cytomegalovirus exposure and HLA in healthy donors. Researchers ran the PCR with 60 Vbeta and 13 Jbeta primers. Produced via immunoSEQ multiplex PCR; TCRdb's table is partial and in-frame only. Of roughly 200,000 clones detected, approximately 82% appear once; the ten largest clones hold approximately 0.6%. Germline CDR1 and CDR2: MNHNS and SASEGT. V lost 6 bases to trimming and J lost 6 bases, with 15 bases between them. This CDR3 is 14 amino acids long. The chain carries TRBV6-1 and TRBJ1-3; D gene ambiguous. The origin of this receptor is a young man in good health and CMV-seronegative. Sequencing used PBMCs. The DNA for the CDR3 is TGTGCCAGCAGCCACGACGGGGAGGAAAACACCATATATTTT. It yields the protein CASSHDGEENTIYF.